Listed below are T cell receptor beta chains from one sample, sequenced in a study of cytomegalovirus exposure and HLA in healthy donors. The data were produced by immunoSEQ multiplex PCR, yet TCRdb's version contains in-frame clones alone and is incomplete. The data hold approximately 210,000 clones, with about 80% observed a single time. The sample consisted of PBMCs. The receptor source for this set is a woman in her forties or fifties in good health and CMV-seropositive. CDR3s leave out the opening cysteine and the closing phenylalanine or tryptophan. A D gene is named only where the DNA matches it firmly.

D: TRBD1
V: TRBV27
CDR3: ASSFTGGETQY

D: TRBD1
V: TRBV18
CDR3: ASSPPDRATNEKLF

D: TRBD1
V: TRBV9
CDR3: ASSAGQALATIY

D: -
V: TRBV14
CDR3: ASGQQAGNYGYT

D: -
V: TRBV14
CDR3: ASSPTGAMAPLH

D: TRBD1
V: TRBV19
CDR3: ASSPQGKQETQY

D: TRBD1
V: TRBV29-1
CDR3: SVRTGNEQF

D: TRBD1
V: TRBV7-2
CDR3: ASSLTGAGVTEAF

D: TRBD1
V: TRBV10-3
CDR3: AISEVPGQGGYYGYT

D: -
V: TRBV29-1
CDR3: SVDATGNTEAF

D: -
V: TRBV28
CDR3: ASSPPYQSGQF

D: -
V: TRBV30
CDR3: AWFGNTEAF

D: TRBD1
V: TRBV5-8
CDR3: ASSLGDRGLGETQY

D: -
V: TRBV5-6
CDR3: ASSLTGSAEQY

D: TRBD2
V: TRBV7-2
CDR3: ASRTIGRGGTGELF

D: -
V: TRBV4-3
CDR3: ASSPSSTGEKLF

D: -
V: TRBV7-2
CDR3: ASSTSVVRGELF

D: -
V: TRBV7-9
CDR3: ASSLSRGTGAEAF

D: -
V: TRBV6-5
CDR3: ASSYSYSLTEAF

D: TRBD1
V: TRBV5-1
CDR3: ASSLGQPFEAF

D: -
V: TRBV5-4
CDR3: APEKGWEQY

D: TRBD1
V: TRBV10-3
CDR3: AIQGVMEETQY

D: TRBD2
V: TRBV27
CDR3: ASSFRSGGPHTQY

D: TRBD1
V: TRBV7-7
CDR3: ASSVQGDFGEQF

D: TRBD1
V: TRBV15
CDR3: ATSKGTAWGLH

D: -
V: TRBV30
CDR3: AWSKGQQETQY

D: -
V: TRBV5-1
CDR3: ASSLVLSPRREQF

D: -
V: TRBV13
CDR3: ASSTLTGWREQF

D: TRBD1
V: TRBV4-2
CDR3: ASSQRTGSSTEAF

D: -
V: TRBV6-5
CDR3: ASSYSIMRQTGELF

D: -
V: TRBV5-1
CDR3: ASSLAEDSPLH

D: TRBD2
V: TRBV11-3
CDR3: ASSRRERGGRGDTQY

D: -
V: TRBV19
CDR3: ASSMRQTEQY

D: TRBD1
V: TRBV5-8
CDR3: ASRDRGSV

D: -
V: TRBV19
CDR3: ASSLGAEAF

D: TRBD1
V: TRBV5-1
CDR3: ASSSPTGGGKVRGQETQY

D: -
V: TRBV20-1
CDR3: SARGTHGYT

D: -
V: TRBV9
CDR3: ASSSPGGNGYT

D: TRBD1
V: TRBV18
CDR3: ASSPLKGQGGTGELF

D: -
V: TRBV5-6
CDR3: ASSLAQGITSGYT

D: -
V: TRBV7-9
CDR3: ASSLGVENSPLH

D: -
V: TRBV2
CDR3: ASTYHTGELF

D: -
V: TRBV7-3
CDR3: ASSRGGGPYYEQY

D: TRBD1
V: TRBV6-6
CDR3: ASRGTGRNSPLH

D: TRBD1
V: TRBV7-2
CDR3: ASSLAVRGRSPLH

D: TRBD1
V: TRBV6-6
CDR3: ASSYRQGSGEKLF

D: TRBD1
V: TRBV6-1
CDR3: ASSERGGGVPEAF

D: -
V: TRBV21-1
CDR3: ARLLQLAKNIQY

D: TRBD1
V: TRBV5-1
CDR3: ASSLTGGAGYT